This T cell receptor beta chain was captured by sequencing in a study of beta chain features in type 1 diabetes. At the level of the study: There was similarity between patients and healthy donors in age, gender and cell yields.

Investigators reverse transcribed all isolated RNA, so they sequenced expressed TCRB transcripts. Samples of naive, central memory and regulatory T cells yielded a mean of around 4 million reads. TCRdb's table, derived via immunoSEQ multiplex PCR, lists solely in-frame clones and lacks some. This sample has about 350,000 clones, with about 18% found just once. All of the sorted populations showed purity greater than 95%. General study points: Patients' naive, central memory and regulatory TCRB repertoires appeared more alike than those of healthy donors.

V was clipped by 3 bases and J by 5 bases, with 16 bases between them. Germline V lookup: CDR1 LGHNT, CDR2 FRNRAP. This CDR3 region has 15 residues. This clone was counted a few times. Antigen: not known. The chain links TRBV12-5 to TRBJ1-2; no firm D call. The source material was naive CD4+ T cells from blood. The source of this sequence is a woman aged 18-29 years in good health. In DNA, the CDR3 is TGTGCTAGTGGTTTCGTGACCCTAAGGGAGTATGGCTACACCTTC. Its translation is CASGFVTLREYGYTF.